These 6 T cell receptor beta chains were sequenced from one sample in a study of metastatic and nonmetastatic thyroid tumors. MiXCR reprocessed the PCR reads for TCRdb. The table shows almost 70,000 clones, with around 14% occurring only once. Treatment of any kind had been given to no patient before thyroid surgery. Sequencing was carried out using blood. The receptors here all came from a male donor with papillary thyroid cancer or a benign thyroid nodule (not recorded which). Some clones in this sample may be carry-over from other donors' samples.

The rearrangement links TRBV6-1 to TRBJ2-7, with 12 bases matching TRBD1. Germline loops: CDR1 MNHNS, CDR2 SASEGT. The CDR3 is made up of 15 amino acids. CDR3 sequence (DNA): TGTGCCAGCACTGAAGGGACAGGGGGCTCCTACGAGCGGTACGTC. This codes for CASTEGTGGSYERYV.

V and J are TRBV20-1 and TRBJ2-3; TRBD2 agrees at 10 bases. J lost 5 bases, V lost 1 base, and 9 bases had no gene match. CDR1 DFQATT and CDR2 SNEGSKA come from the germline V gene (reference sequence). The CDR3 extends over 16 amino acids. CDR3 amino acids: CSARGSLAGVGDTQYF. The CDR3 region has the DNA TGCAGTGCTAGAGGATCCCTAGCGGGAGTAGGAGATACGCAGTATTTT.

This chain links TRBV13 with TRBJ1-5; D call uncertain. Germline CDR1 PRHDT, CDR2 FYEKMQ (reference sequence). The CDR3 loop spans 16 amino acids. Trimming left V 0 bases short and J 0 bases short, with 9 bases between. CDR3 region: CASSLGRGNSNQPQHF. The CDR3 DNA follows: TGTGCCAGCAGCTTAGGCCGTGGTAATAGCAATCAGCCCCAGCATTTT.

This clone was observed a handful of times. This CDR3 reads CASSSGSDEAFF. DNA for the CDR3: TGTGCCAGCAGTTCGGGGTCGGATGAAGCTTTCTTT. This chain joins TRBV6-2 or TRBV6-3 and TRBJ1-1; D gene unclear. Trimming removed 4 bases from V and 7 bases from J, with 10 bases in between. Germline assignment: CDR1 MNHEY and CDR2 SVGEGT. The CDR3 has 12 residues.

This clone was picked up a small number of times. A read error may be the cause here, since a much bigger clone is one base away. This specimen includes other DNA sequences encoding the same CDR3. This rearrangement joins TRBV20-1 to TRBJ2-5, with D possibly being TRBD1 (5 bases). Looked up from germline, CDR1 is DFQATT and CDR2 is SNEGSKA (reference sequence). The CDR3 runs to 12 residues. CDR3 protein: CSATPGKETQYF. The CDR3 nucleotides read TGCAGTGCCACCCCAGGGAAAGAGACACAGTACTTC.

This clone was seen ten or more times. This chain uses TRBV4-1 with TRBJ2-1, with D unresolved. Germline V lookup: CDR1 MGHRA, CDR2 YSYEKL. The CDR3 has 14 residues. The V and J ends lost 0 bases and 4 bases respectively, with 7 bases between them. CDR3 bases: TGCGCCAGCAGCCAAGATACGGTGTACAATGAGCAGTTCTTC. Its protein product is CASSQDTVYNEQFF.